This TCR beta chain was observed in a study of monozygotic twins with inflammatory bowel disease. The study's findings and limits: Among IBD patients, TCRbeta diversity (inverse Simpson) was lower than in healthy co-twins.

From the 5' RACE reads, TCRdb lists one entry per CDR3 protein and no DNA. Its table lists approximately 330,000 distinct CDR3 sequences. As for this clonotype: Its antigen is not known.

The CDR3 spans 16 residues. CDR1 is SGHRS, CDR2 YFSETQ, per germline. Material for sequencing was blood. The clonotype was recovered from a human donor with ulcerative colitis or Crohn's disease, or a healthy co-twin of an affected twin (not recorded which). V and J are TRBV5-1 and TRBJ2-1; the D call of TRBD2 rests on TCRdb alone, since no DNA is present to check it. The CDR3 protein is CASSPTLAGGGNEQFF. Combining the CDR3 with reference TRBV5-1 and TRBJ2-1 gives the whole variable domain KAGVTQTPRYLIKTRGQQVTLSCSPISGHRSVSWYQQTPGQGLQFLFEYFSETQRNKGNFPGRFSGRQFSNSRSEMNVSTLELGDSALYLCASSPTLAGGGNEQFFGPGTRLTVL.